The source of this T cell receptor beta chain is a study of T cell clonality in common variable immunodeficiency. Caucasian heritage predominated among both patients and controls. This clone was observed at least ten times. What it binds is unknown. The CDR3 end is not reached by the read, which stops 3 residues before it; the germline J gene fills it in. Study-wide findings and caveats: Fewer TCRbeta clones were shared among CVID subjects than controls. Fewer deletions and N-nucleotide insertions were reportedly seen in common variable immunodeficiency TCR beta sequences.

The V gene end was trimmed by 6 bases and the J gene end by 2 bases; junction bases not matched to a gene: 21. There are 20 residues in the CDR3. Per germline, CDR1 LGHNT and CDR2 FRNRAP. Here immunoSEQ multiplex PCR was the method, and the copy in TCRdb shows in-frame clones only, minus some. The sample yields roughly 42,000 clones, without any singletons. Sequenced sample: peripheral blood mononuclear cells. The rearrangement joins TRBV12-5 to TRBJ1-5; 8 nucleotides match TRBD1. The receptor was isolated from a human donor with common variable immunodeficiency. The covered CDR3 bases are TGTGCTAGTGGAACATTCGCCGGGACAGGACACCTTTTTGGCAATCAGCCC. Encoded protein: CASGTFAGTGHLFGNQP. Given in full, the CDR3 is CASGTFAGTGHLFGNQPQHF.